The rows below give T cell receptor beta chains drawn from one sample of a study of CD8 T cells in Susac syndrome. TCRdb passed the immunoSEQ multiplex PCR reads through MiXCR, listing each CDR3 protein once. The sample holds roughly 120,000 distinct CDR3 sequences, 90% to 95% seen once. Sequencing used CD4+ T cells from PBMCs. The source is a human donor with multiple sclerosis. Both conserved end residues are part of each CDR3. The order of the fields is clone size, D gene, V gene, J gene, CDR3 DNA, CDR3 protein. A D gene is named only where the DNA matches it firmly. Where a row states a size, it is once, few, many or the class of an expanded clone; other rows omit it.

>-|TRBD2|TRBV10-3|TRBJ2-3
TGTGCCATCAGTGAGCCAGCGGGAGTGAGCACAGATACGCAGTATTTT
CAISEPAGVSTDTQYF
>-|TRBD2|TRBV29-1|TRBJ2-4
TGCAGCGTTGCACTAGCGGAAAACATTCAGTACTTC
CSVALAENIQYF
>once|TRBD2|TRBV5-1|TRBJ2-5
TGCGCCAGCAGCTCCCGACTAGCGGGGAAAGAGACCCAGTACTTC
CASSSRLAGKETQYF
>-|-|TRBV29-1|TRBJ2-1
TGCAGCGTTCAAGTAGCCTCCTACAATGAGCAGTTCTTC
CSVQVASYNEQFF
>-|TRBD1|TRBV5-1|TRBJ1-6
TGCGCCAGCGCTGGACAGGCTGATTCACCCCTCCACTTT
CASAGQADSPLHF
>-|-|TRBV19|TRBJ1-2
TGTGCCAGTGCCCTCTACGGGGAGAACTATGGCTACACCTTC
CASALYGENYGYTF
>-|TRBD1|TRBV14|TRBJ1-2
TGTGCCAGCAGCCACGGGGGACAGGCTCTTTACGGCTACACCTTC
CASSHGGQALYGYTF
>-|-|TRBV7-3|TRBJ2-1
TGTGCCAGCAGCCCCATGGGCGGGTACAATGAGCAGTTCTTC
CASSPMGGYNEQFF
>once|-|TRBV6-1|TRBJ1-2
TGTGCCAGCAGTGAAGTAACAGCTAACTATGGCTACACCTTC
CASSEVTANYGYTF
>-|-|TRBV11-2|TRBJ1-1
TGTGCCAGCAGTCATTCGACCGTAAACGCTGAAGCTTTCTTT
CASSHSTVNAEAFF
>-|-|TRBV4-2|TRBJ2-7
TGTGCCAGCAGCCAAGACGGGGGGGACAGGATCTACGAGCAGTACTTC
CASSQDGGDRIYEQYF
>-|-|TRBV5-1|TRBJ1-5
TGCGCCAGCAGTACCGGGAGCAATCAGCCCCAGCATTTT
CASSTGSNQPQHF
>-|-|TRBV7-3|TRBJ1-1
TGTGCCAGCAGCGTACAGGCCAACACTGAAGCTTTCTTT
CASSVQANTEAFF
>-|TRBD1|TRBV5-4|TRBJ1-1
TGTGCCAGCAGCTCAGGTTGGGGACAGGTCAGCACTGAAGCTTTCTTT
CASSSGWGQVSTEAFF
>-|-|TRBV11-2|TRBJ2-2
TGTGCCAGCACTTTAGTTAGGCCCGGGGAGCTGTTTTTT
CASTLVRPGELFF
>-|-|TRBV7-2|TRBJ1-6
TGTGCCAGCAGCTTAGTTAGGGGTAATTCACCCCTCCACTTT
CASSLVRGNSPLHF
>-|-|TRBV18|TRBJ1-5
TGTGCCAGCTCACCGGACGGTACCTATCAGCCCCAGCATTTT
CASSPDGTYQPQHF
>-|-|TRBV19|TRBJ1-3
TGTGCCAGTAGTATATGGACCGGGCGTATCAACACCATATATTTT
CASSIWTGRINTIYF
>few|-|TRBV19|TRBJ1-2
TGTGCCAGTAGTTACTTGGGCTCCTATGGCTACACCTTC
CASSYLGSYGYTF
>-|TRBD1|TRBV3-1|TRBJ2-7
TGTGCCAGCAGCCGCGATTCCGGGACAGGGGACGAGCAGTACTTC
CASSRDSGTGDEQYF
>few|-|TRBV6-1|TRBJ2-2
TGTGCCAGCGGCCTAGCTCCCGGGGAGCTGTTTTTT
CASGLAPGELFF
>-|-|TRBV7-2|TRBJ2-7
TGTGCCAGCAGCTTAGAGGCCGGGTTGGGTCTCTACGAGCAGTACTTC
CASSLEAGLGLYEQYF
>-|-|TRBV7-2|TRBJ2-7
TGTGCCAGCAGCGCTGACAGCCATTACTCCTACGAGCAGTACTTC
CASSADSHYSYEQYF
>-|-|TRBV28|TRBJ2-7
TGTGCCAGCGGCTACCACCGGGGGGAGCAGTACTTC
CASGYHRGEQYF
>-|TRBD1|TRBV29-1|TRBJ2-7
TGCAGCGTTGAAGGGGACAGGGGATTGGGAGAGCAGTACTTC
CSVEGDRGLGEQYF
>-|-|TRBV2|TRBJ2-6
TGTGCCAGCGTACAGGGCAGGCTCTCAACTGGGGCCAACGTCCTGACTTTC
CASVQGRLSTGANVLTF
>-|-|TRBV10-3|TRBJ2-4
TGTGCCATCAGTGAGTCAGCAGGACCCCAGTACTTC
CAISESAGPQYF
>-|-|TRBV5-1|TRBJ2-6
TGCGCCAGCAGCCCACAGGGTCTTGGGGCCAACGTCCTGACTTTC
CASSPQGLGANVLTF
>-|-|TRBV12-3/TRBV12-4|TRBJ1-1
TGTGCCAGCACCGTCTCGGCGGGGGGGGCTTTCTTT
CASTVSAGGAFF
>-|-|TRBV30|TRBJ2-5
TGTGCCTGGGGAAAGGGACATAAGGGCAAAGAGACCCAGTACTTC
CAWGKGHKGKETQYF
>-|-|TRBV7-9|TRBJ1-5
TGTGCCAGCAGCTTAAGTCGGCAGGGAGGTCAGCCCCAGCATTTT
CASSLSRQGGQPQHF
>-|-|TRBV20-1|TRBJ1-2
TGCAGTGCTAGAGATCGGAAACAGAACTATGGCTACACCTTC
CSARDRKQNYGYTF
>-|-|TRBV5-1|TRBJ2-5
TGCGCCAGCAGCTTAGGACGGGCCCAGTACTTC
CASSLGRAQYF
>-|-|TRBV20-1|TRBJ2-7
TGCAGTGCTAACGCAGACGCCTACGAGCAGTACTTC
CSANADAYEQYF
>-|-|TRBV5-6|TRBJ2-5
TGTGCCAGCAGCCCAGTACGTCGACACCAAGAGACCCAGTACTTC
CASSPVRRHQETQYF
>-|-|TRBV5-1|TRBJ2-7
TGCGCCAGCAGCTTTGCCCAGAGGGGCGAGCAGTACTTC
CASSFAQRGEQYF
>once|TRBD1|TRBV3-1|TRBJ1-2
TGTGCCAGCAGCCCTCGACAGGGGACGGTTCACACCTTC
CASSPRQGTVHTF
>-|-|TRBV19|TRBJ1-1
TGTGCCAGTAGTATAATCCCCCGCGGCACTGAAGCTTTCTTT
CASSIIPRGTEAFF
>-|-|TRBV5-1|TRBJ1-1
TGCGCCAGCAGCTTGAGAACAGCAGACACTGAAGCTTTCTTT
CASSLRTADTEAFF
>-|-|TRBV29-1|TRBJ1-2
TGCAGCGGAGGTGACCCCCTTTCTAACTATGGCTACACCTTC
CSGGDPLSNYGYTF
>-|-|TRBV30|TRBJ2-7
TGTGCCTGGAGTGTTACTGTTGGCGAGCAGTACTTC
CAWSVTVGEQYF
>-|-|TRBV14|TRBJ2-7
TGTGCCAGCAGCCAAGATTTCTACGAGCAGTACTTC
CASSQDFYEQYF
>-|-|TRBV19|TRBJ2-2
TGTGCCAGTAGCACGGGGAGTGGGGCCGGGGAGCTGTTTTTT
CASSTGSGAGELFF
>-|TRBD2|TRBV28|TRBJ2-5
TGTGCCAGCAGAGAGCTAGCGGGAGGGCCTAGGAAGACCCAGTACTTC
CASRELAGGPRKTQYF
>-|-|TRBV18|TRBJ1-2
TGTGCCAGCTCACCTCTCACCGGGACGGCCAATAGCTACACCTTC
CASSPLTGTANSYTF
>once|-|TRBV30|TRBJ1-1
TGTGCCTGGTCACAGGGAGGGAACACTGAAGCTTTCTTT
CAWSQGGNTEAFF
>-|-|TRBV29-1|TRBJ2-5
TGCAGCGTTGAGCAGGTGGTCGGAGGAGAGACCCAGTACTTC
CSVEQVVGGETQYF
>-|TRBD1|TRBV5-4|TRBJ2-7
TGTGCCAGCAGCTTGGGAGACAGGGGGCCCGAGCAGTACTTC
CASSLGDRGPEQYF
>once|TRBD1|TRBV7-2|TRBJ2-7
TGTGCCAGCAGCTTAGCTTCAGGGGGCGAGTACGAGCAGTACTTC
CASSLASGGEYEQYF